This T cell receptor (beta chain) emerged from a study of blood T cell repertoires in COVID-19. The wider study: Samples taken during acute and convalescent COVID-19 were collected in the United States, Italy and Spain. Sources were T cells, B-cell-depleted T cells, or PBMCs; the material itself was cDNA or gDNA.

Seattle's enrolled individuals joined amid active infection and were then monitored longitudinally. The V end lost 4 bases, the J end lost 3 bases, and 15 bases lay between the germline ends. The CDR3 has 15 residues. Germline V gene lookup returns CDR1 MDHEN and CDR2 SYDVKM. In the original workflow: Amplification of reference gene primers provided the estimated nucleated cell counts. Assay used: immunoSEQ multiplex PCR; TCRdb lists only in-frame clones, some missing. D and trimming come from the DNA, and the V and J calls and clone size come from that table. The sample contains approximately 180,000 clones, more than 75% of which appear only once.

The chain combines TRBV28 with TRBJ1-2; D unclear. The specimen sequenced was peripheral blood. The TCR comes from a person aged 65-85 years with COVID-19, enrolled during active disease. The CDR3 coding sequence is TGTGCCAGCAGTTCCCCCTTCGGCGGGTACTATGGCTACACCTTC. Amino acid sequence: CASSSPFGGYYGYTF.